This paragraph covers one T cell receptor (beta chain) sequence. Its antigen is unknown. Assay: immunoSEQ multiplex PCR; the TCRdb copy retains only in-frame clones and omits some. The sample consists of around 1,900,000 clones, 90% to 95% of them appearing once. Naive CD8 cells lacked CD45RO and underwent positive selection for CCR7, leaving out terminally differentiated effector memory CD45RA+ cells. Only Caucasian adults living in Nashville, Tennessee made up the donor group. J was trimmed by 8 bases and V by 3 bases; bases with no gene match: 8. Germline V lookup: CDR1 MNHNS, CDR2 SASEGT. The CDR3 loop spans 15 amino acids. This sample is part of a study of shared clonotypes between healthy human individuals. Study background: CD4 naive and memory got three plates each, CD8 naive two, CD8 memory one. Findings and limits, study-wide: Memory subsets generally showed smaller estimated richness than naive subsets did.

Sequencing was carried out using naive CD8+ T cells from PBMCs. The sequence came from a man aged 18 to 29 in good health. Some clones in this sample may be carry-over from other donors' samples. The chain couples TRBV6-1 to TRBJ2-4; 9 bases map to TRBD2. CDR3 protein: CASSEGQAGGYIQYF. DNA of the CDR3: TGTGCCAGCAGTGAGGGGCAAGCGGGAGGTTACATTCAGTACTTC.